The clone carrying this T cell receptor beta chain showed up many times. Its antigen remains unidentified. In TCRdb, the reads were re-called with MiXCR into one record per CDR3 protein. The sample records 200,000 to 250,000 distinct CDR3 sequences, 10% to 15% being singletons. The data derive from a study of T cell repertoires in cytomegalovirus infection. Study details: CMV infection plus the matching HLA type was flagged by public TCR beta signatures.

Whole-study results and caveats: Ex vivo, HLA-C-restricted CMV-specific TCR beta clonotypes prevailed over the rest of the response.

Germline V gene sequence: CDR1 LGHNA, CDR2 YNFKEQ. The ends were cut back, 0 bases at V and 3 bases at J, with 12 bases in the middle. The CDR3 is 16 residues long. This clonotype was sampled from a human donor in good health (CMV status not recorded). Some clones in this sample may be carry-over from other donors' samples. Sequences were obtained from PBMCs. The chain carries TRBV4-2 and TRBJ1-5; D not resolved. In DNA, the CDR3 is TGTGCCAGCAGCCAAGAACTTGGAGGGAACAATCAGCCCCAGCATTTT. Translated: CASSQELGGNNQPQHF.